This T cell receptor (beta chain) comes out of a study of blood T cell repertoires in COVID-19. Study at large: The origin of the acute and convalescent COVID-19 samples was the United States, Italy and Spain.

In the authors' workflow: Estimation of nucleated cell counts relied on the amplification of reference gene primers. Assay: immunoSEQ multiplex PCR; the TCRdb copy retains only in-frame clones and omits some. V, J and clone size derive from that table, while D and trimming were established from the DNA sequence. The table shows tens of thousands of clones, with around nine tenths occurring only once. The junction had 7 bases not matched to a gene; V was cut back by 3 bases and J by 2 bases. The germline gives CDR1 LGHDT, CDR2 YNNKEL (reference sequence). This CDR3 spans 15 amino acids. The sample consisted of peripheral blood. The TCR originated in a woman aged 80 or over with acute or convalescent COVID-19. The chain is built from TRBV3-1 (or the pseudogene TRBV3-2) and TRBJ2-7, with 7 positions matching TRBD1. The CDR3 DNA is TGTGCCAGCAGCCAGAGGAACAGGGGCCCCTACGAGCAGTACTTC. This gives the protein CASSQRNRGPYEQYF.